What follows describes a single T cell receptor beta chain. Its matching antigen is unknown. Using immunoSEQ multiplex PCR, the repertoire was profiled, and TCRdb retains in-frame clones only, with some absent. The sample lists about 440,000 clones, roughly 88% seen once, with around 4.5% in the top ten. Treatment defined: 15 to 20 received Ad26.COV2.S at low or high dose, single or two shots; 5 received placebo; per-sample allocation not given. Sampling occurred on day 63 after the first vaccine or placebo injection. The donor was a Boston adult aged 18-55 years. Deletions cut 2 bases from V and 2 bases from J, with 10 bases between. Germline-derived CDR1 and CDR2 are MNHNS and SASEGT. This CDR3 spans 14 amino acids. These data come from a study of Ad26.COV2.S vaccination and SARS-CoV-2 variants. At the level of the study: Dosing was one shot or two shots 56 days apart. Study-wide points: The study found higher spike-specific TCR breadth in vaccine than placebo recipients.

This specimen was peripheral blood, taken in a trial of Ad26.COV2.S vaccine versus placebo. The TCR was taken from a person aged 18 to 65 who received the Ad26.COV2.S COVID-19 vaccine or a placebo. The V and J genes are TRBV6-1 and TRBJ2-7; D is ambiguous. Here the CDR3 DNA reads TGTGCCAGCAGTGAACGGCTAGTGGCCTACGAGCAGTACTTC. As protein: CASSERLVAYEQYF.